This TCR beta chain is drawn from a study of prognosis after radiotherapy for stage I lung cancer. Ten or more counts support this clonotype. Its antigen is unknown. Every member of the patient group was node-negative on CT and PET/CT (none had prior chemotherapy, radiotherapy or other malignancies). Two-round multiplex PCR amplified TCR beta CDR3 from genomic DNA. The authors ran first-round PCR with primers specific to each TRBV and TRBJ gene. One entry per CDR3 protein results from TCRdb running MiXCR on the multiplex PCR reads. The sample consists of 30,000 or so distinct CDR3 sequences, around a third of them appearing once. General study findings and limits: After stereotactic body radiation therapy, patients with later distant metastases showed lower Shannon entropy.

CDR3 length: 13 amino acids. V lost 1 base to trimming and J lost 4 bases, with 7 bases between them. Germline CDR1 and CDR2: SNHLY and FYNNEI. This chain links TRBV2 with TRBJ1-1; maybe TRBD1 (5 bases). This sample comprised PBMCs, obtained before or after stereotactic body radiation therapy (not recorded which). The receptor was isolated from a donor at least 50 years old with non-small cell lung cancer. For the CDR3, the DNA is TGTGCCAGCAGTGAAGAGGGGTTCACTGAAGCTTTCTTT. Its protein product is CASSEEGFTEAFF.